The 3 T cell receptor beta chains below all came from one sample that was sequenced in a study of sequential checkpoint blockade in melanoma. The assay was immunoSEQ multiplex PCR, and TCRdb's table has in-frame clones only and misses some. The data contain about 27,000 clones, 70% to 80% of them seen just once; the ten biggest clones take up 22%. The treatment here: randomized to nivolumab then ipilimumab (arm A) or the reverse (arm B). This specimen was CD8+ T cells sorted from blood (inferred from file names), taken from a patient given nivolumab and ipilimumab in sequence. The receptors shown here come from a human donor with melanoma.

The J gene is TRBJ1-2, the V gene TRBV7-8, with 10 bases aligning to TRBD1. J gave up 3 bases and V 0 bases, and 7 bases lay outside the gene matches. The germline V gene encodes CDR1 SGHVS and CDR2 FQNEAQ. The CDR3 is 17 amino acids. The CDR3 reads CASSLAGTGAGYYGYTF. DNA for the CDR3: TGTGCCAGCAGCTTAGCCGGGACAGGGGCCGGGTACTATGGCTACACCTTC.

This clone has just a few counts. V is TRBV14 and J is TRBJ1-2; D unclear. Trimming pared 0 bases from V and 8 bases from J, leaving 13 bases between. Germline CDR1 and CDR2: SGHDN and FVKESK. This CDR3 is 14 amino acids long. The CDR3 loop is CASSQDPKTRGYTF. CDR3 DNA: TGTGCCAGCAGCCAAGATCCGAAGACAAGGGGCTACACCTTC.

The J gene is TRBJ2-7, the V gene TRBV7-9; 11 nucleotides agree with TRBD2. Trimming removed 4 bases from V and 6 bases from J; junction bases left unmatched: 8. Germline V gene sequence: CDR1 SEHNR, CDR2 FQNEAQ (reference sequence). There are 15 residues in the CDR3. CDR3 protein: CASSSSTSGASEQYF. The CDR3 nucleotides are TGTGCCAGCAGCTCCTCGACTAGCGGGGCGTCCGAGCAGTACTTC.